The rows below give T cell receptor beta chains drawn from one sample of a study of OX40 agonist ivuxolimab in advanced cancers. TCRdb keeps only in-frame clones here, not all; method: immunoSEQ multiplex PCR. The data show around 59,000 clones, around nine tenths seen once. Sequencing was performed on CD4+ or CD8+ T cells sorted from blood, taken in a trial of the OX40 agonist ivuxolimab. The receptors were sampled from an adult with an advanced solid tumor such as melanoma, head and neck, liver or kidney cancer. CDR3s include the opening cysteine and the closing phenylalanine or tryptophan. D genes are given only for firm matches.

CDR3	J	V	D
CASSLTSGRDENTQYF	TRBJ2-3	TRBV7-2	TRBD2
CASSFSYPSGSTDTQYF	TRBJ2-3	TRBV5-8	TRBD2
CASSPGPGNEKLFF	TRBJ1-4	TRBV5-4	-
CASSFDAYEQYF	TRBJ2-7	TRBV7-2	-
CASSVEGQRTDTQYF	TRBJ2-3	TRBV9	TRBD1
CASIKVGNTEAFF	TRBJ1-1	TRBV6-1	-
CANKGAVEGYTF	TRBJ1-2	TRBV28	TRBD1
CASSLGGVSGNTIYF	TRBJ1-3	TRBV5-4	-
CASSQGVGETQYF	TRBJ2-5	TRBV6-5	TRBD1
CASSQGTGDTQYF	TRBJ2-3	TRBV14	-
CASSQFTGEAYNEQFF	TRBJ2-1	TRBV23-1	-
CASSGQDAGPNEQFF	TRBJ2-1	TRBV6-4	-
CASSSLLAGLGADTQYF	TRBJ2-3	TRBV27	TRBD2
CASSVGQDYQPQHF	TRBJ1-5	TRBV9	-
CASSLQGTKNGGELFF	TRBJ2-2	TRBV2	-
CAWGRDQRGEAFF	TRBJ1-1	TRBV30	-
CASSLAWGQEYF	TRBJ2-7	TRBV7-2	TRBD1
CASKGQGGQPQHF	TRBJ1-5	TRBV19	TRBD1